A single sample gave rise to the 23 T cell receptor beta chains below, sequenced in a study of blood T cell repertoires in COVID-19. Here immunoSEQ multiplex PCR was the method, and the copy in TCRdb shows in-frame clones only, minus some. The data show 150,000 or so clones, with 65% to 90% seen just once and around 15% held by the top ten. The sequencing sample was made of PBMCs or T cells enriched from blood (not recorded which). These receptors came from a man aged 45-65 years who had recovered from COVID-19.

This clone occurred a few times. V is TRBV5-4 and J is TRBJ1-2; 9 bases map to TRBD1. The V segment lost 0 bases and the J segment 8 bases; nucleotides outside the gene matches: 11. Germline V gene lookup returns CDR1 SGHNT and CDR2 YYREEE (reference sequence). The CDR3 sequence is 16 residues long. The CDR3 DNA reads TGTGCCAGCAGCTTGGAGCTCCTGGGGACAGGGCAAGGCTACACCTTC. Amino acid sequence: CASSLELLGTGQGYTF.

This rearrangement joins TRBV24-1 to TRBJ1-4, with 7 positions matching TRBD1. Germline V gives CDR1 KGHDR, CDR2 SFDVKD. The CDR3 has 18 amino acids. Trimming removed 3 bases from V and 5 bases from J; junction bases left unmatched: 14. The CDR3 loop reads CATSDGSNAGTVNEKLFF. CDR3 bases: TGTGCCACCAGTGATGGTTCCAACGCCGGGACAGTGAATGAAAAACTGTTTTTT.

In regard to this clone: Additional DNA sequences in this sample encode the identical CDR3. The CDR3 sequence: CASSEAAGPSNQPQHF. CDR3 nucleotides: TGTGCCAGCAGTGAAGCAGCGGGACCCAGCAATCAGCCCCAGCATTTT. V is TRBV6-1 and J is TRBJ1-5; tentatively, D is TRBD1 (5 bases). Trimming cost V 0 bases and J 1 base, with 10 bases left between them. The CDR3 consists of 16 residues. Germline V gene sequence: CDR1 MNHNS, CDR2 SASEGT.

At least ten counts were recorded for this clone. The V gene is TRBV6-4, the J gene TRBJ2-1, with a weak D call TRBD1 (6 bases). With 2 bases removed from V and 6 bases from J, the gap between germline ends came to 11 bases. From germline, CDR1 is MRHNA and CDR2 SNTAGT. This CDR3 contains 14 residues. The CDR3 reads CASSDPLQGNEQFF. The CDR3 nucleotides read TGTGCCAGCAGTGACCCACTACAGGGCAATGAGCAGTTCTTC.

J is TRBJ1-2 and V is TRBV25-1, with 7 bases lining up with TRBD1. The length of the CDR3 is 14 residues. Losses at the gene ends were 1 base for V and 3 bases for J; bases not matched to a gene: 2. Germline V gene sequence: CDR1 MGHDK, CDR2 SYGVNS. The CDR3 nucleotides are TGTGCCAGCAGTGAATCGGACAGGTACTATGGCTACACCTTC. This translates into CASSESDRYYGYTF.

This chain's CDR3 is CASSRGLAGRSLEQYF. CDR3 nucleotides: TGTGCCAGCAGCCGCGGACTAGCGGGGCGATCGCTCGAGCAGTACTTC. The V call is TRBV7-8, the J call TRBJ2-7, with 12 bases aligning to TRBD2. Losses at the gene ends were 5 bases for V and 6 bases for J; bases not matched to a gene: 11. The germline CDR1 and CDR2 sequences are SGHVS and FQNEAQ. The CDR3 sequence is 16 residues long.

This clone showed up just once. The chain has TRBV5-5 and TRBJ2-1, with 7 bases that match TRBD2. CDR3 length: 18 residues. CDR1 and CDR2 (germline): SGHKS, YYEKEE (reference sequence). After removal of 6 bases from V and 6 bases from J, the junction contained 21 bases not matched to a gene. CDR3 amino acids: CASTITWPGPWEGNEQFF. CDR3 nucleotides: TGTGCCAGCACCATTACATGGCCCGGGCCCTGGGAGGGCAATGAGCAGTTCTTC.

The DNA of the CDR3 is TGCAGCGTCCAACCAGGACAGGCGAACACTGAAGCTTTCTTT. This codes for CSVQPGQANTEAFF. The chain is built from TRBV29-1 and TRBJ1-1; 7 nucleotides line up with TRBD1. V lost 6 bases, J lost 1 base, and 8 bases stayed unmatched. CDR3 length: 14 residues. The germline gives CDR1 SQVTM, CDR2 ANQGSEA.

J is TRBJ2-2 and V is TRBV14; D gene unclear. Germline CDR1 reads SGHDN; CDR2 reads FVKESK. Trimming left V 2 bases short and J 9 bases short, with 7 bases between. This CDR3 is 12 amino acids long. The CDR3 DNA is TGTGCCAGCAGCCAATTATCTCGGGAGCTGTTTTTT. Its translation is CASSQLSRELFF.

CDR3 amino acids: CASSLTPTSGGTDTQYF. The CDR3 nucleotides read TGCGCCAGCAGCCTTACCCCGACTAGCGGGGGAACAGATACGCAGTATTTT. J is TRBJ2-3 and V is TRBV4-1; TRBD2 matches at 12 bases. CDR1 MGHRA and CDR2 YSYEKL come from the germline V gene. This CDR3 has 17 amino acids. Germline trimming cut 4 bases from V and 3 bases from J; bases unmatched to any gene: 8.

The V and J genes are TRBV5-1 and TRBJ2-3; 15 nucleotides match TRBD2. The germline V gene encodes CDR1 SGHRS and CDR2 YFSETQ. The CDR3 is 21 amino acids. The V gene end was trimmed by 0 bases and the J gene end by 3 bases; junction bases not matched to a gene: 14. In DNA form, the CDR3 reads TGCGCCAGCAGCTTGGGTTCGACAAGAGGACTAGCGGGGGGGTATACAGATACGCAGTATTTT. Translation gives CASSLGSTRGLAGGYTDTQYF.

The chain links TRBV3-1 (or the pseudogene TRBV3-2) to TRBJ1-2, with 7 bases lining up with TRBD1. Germline V lookup: CDR1 LGHDT, CDR2 YNNKEL (reference sequence). V shed 0 bases, J shed 4 bases, and the junction held 8 bases outside the gene matches. The CDR3 is 16 amino acids. CDR3 nucleotides: TGTGCCAGCAGCCAAGAGGGGGCAGGGGGTCCCTATGGCTACACCTTC. Translated: CASSQEGAGGPYGYTF.

The V and J genes are TRBV2 and TRBJ2-5; maybe TRBD1 (5 bases). Trimming took 5 bases from V and 5 from J, leaving 12 bases between them. The germline V gene encodes CDR1 SNHLY and CDR2 FYNNEI. There are 13 residues in the CDR3. In DNA form, the CDR3 reads TGTGCCAGCAGTTGGACACTGCAGGAGACCCAGTACTTC. Its translation: CASSWTLQETQYF. The full variable domain, with the rest looked up from reference TRBV2 and TRBJ2-5, is EPEVTQTPSHQVTQMGQEVILRCVPISNHLYFYWYRQILGQKVEFLVSFYNNEISEKSEIFDDQFSVERPDGSNFTLKIRSTKLEDSAMYFCASSWTLQETQYFGPGTRLLVL.

The V gene is TRBV27, the J gene TRBJ2-3, with 15 bases matching TRBD2. Looked up from germline, CDR1 is MNHEY and CDR2 is SMNVEV (reference sequence). J gave up 3 bases and V 3 bases, and 4 bases lay outside the gene matches. The CDR3 extends over 17 amino acids. CDR3 residues: CASSFGLAGGITDTQYF. The CDR3 DNA is TGTGCCAGCAGTTTTGGACTAGCGGGGGGGATAACAGATACGCAGTATTTT.

A word on this clone: The junction shows a germline mismatch at one end, possibly a read error. This chain uses TRBV2 with TRBJ2-5; possible D gene TRBD2, 6 bases. The CDR3 has 13 amino acids. The germline V gene encodes CDR1 SNHLY and CDR2 FYNNEI. CDR3 residues: CASSEARRDPLNF. The CDR3 DNA reads TGTGCCAGCAGTGAAGCGCGGCGGGACCCCCTGAACTTC.

The CDR3 bases are TGTGCCAGCAGCGCACGGACTATCGACAATGAGCAGTTCTTC. It yields the protein CASSARTIDNEQFF. The rearrangement uses TRBV7-9 and TRBJ2-1; weak D call: TRBD2 (6 bases). Germline loops: CDR1 SEHNR, CDR2 FQNEAQ (reference sequence). Trimming left V 5 bases short and J 5 bases short, with 13 bases between. The CDR3 has 14 amino acids.

This sequence joins TRBV18 and TRBJ2-1; 7 bases are a match to TRBD2. CDR1 and CDR2 (germline): KGHSH, LQKENI. The CDR3 runs 17 residues. J was trimmed by 4 bases and V by 2 bases; bases with no gene match: 11. In nucleotides, the CDR3 is TGTGCCAGCTCACCAGGGGGGGTCCGCAGCGATTACAATGAGCAGTTCTTC. It codes for CASSPGGVRSDYNEQFF.

The chain couples TRBV6-1 to TRBJ1-2; D is uncertain. The CDR3 sequence is 12 residues long. Per germline, CDR1 MNHNS and CDR2 SASEGT. V lost 2 bases, J lost 5 bases, and 6 bases lay in between. Here the CDR3 DNA reads TGTGCCAGCAGTGAAAATTTATATGGCTACACCTTC. Its protein is CASSENLYGYTF.

This sequence joins TRBV30 and TRBJ2-7, with 7 positions matching TRBD1. The germline V gene has CDR1 GTSNPN and CDR2 SVGIG (reference sequence). The CDR3 spans 14 residues. V lost 0 bases to trimming and J lost 0 bases; unmatched junction nucleotides: 2. In DNA form, the CDR3 reads TGTGCCTGGAGTGTGGGGACAGTCTCCTACGAGCAGTACTTC. It is translated as CAWSVGTVSYEQYF.

The chain links TRBV18 to TRBJ1-5; 8 bases are a match to TRBD1. The CDR3 contains 16 residues. V lost 6 bases and J lost 3; bases outside the gene matches: 10. Germline V gene lookup returns CDR1 KGHSH and CDR2 LQKENI. The CDR3 DNA sequence: TGTGCCAGCTCCAACACAACAGGGGGGACCAATCAGCCCCAGCATTTT. It yields the protein CASSNTTGGTNQPQHF.

The J gene is TRBJ1-5, the V gene TRBV6-5, with 8 bases matching TRBD1. The V segment lost 6 bases and the J segment 3 bases; nucleotides outside the gene matches: 7. The length of the CDR3 is 15 residues. Looked up from germline, CDR1 is MNHEY and CDR2 is SVGAGI. CDR3 sequence: CASRETGEVNQPQHF. DNA for the CDR3: TGTGCCAGCAGGGAGACAGGGGAAGTCAATCAGCCCCAGCATTTT.

The V call is TRBV5-1, the J call TRBJ1-1, with 9 bases fitting TRBD1. The germline CDR1 and CDR2 sequences are SGHRS and YFSETQ. The CDR3 loop spans 16 amino acids. The J segment lost 6 bases and the V segment lost 4 bases, leaving 13 bases of the junction unmatched. The CDR3 sequence: CASSLIAGTGMAEAFF. The CDR3 DNA follows: TGCGCCAGCAGCCTCATTGCCGGGACAGGGATGGCTGAAGCTTTCTTT.

Note on this clone: The sample holds other DNA sequences that translate to the same CDR3. The CDR3 nucleotides read TGTGCCAGCAGCACCCTGGCGGGGGCCACAGATACGCAGTATTTT. This codes for CASSTLAGATDTQYF. V usage is TRBV3-1 (or the pseudogene TRBV3-2) and J usage is TRBJ2-3; D is possibly TRBD2 (7 bases). CDR1 is LGHDT and CDR2 is YNNKEL in the germline V gene (reference sequence). The CDR3 length is 15 residues. V was clipped by 5 bases and J by 2 bases, with 14 bases between them.